A selection of T cell receptor beta chains follows, all from one sample in a study of blood T cell repertoires in COVID-19. The table came from immunoSEQ multiplex PCR; TCRdb's copy has only in-frame clones and leaves some out. The sample lists more than 95,000 clones, about 80% seen once, with roughly 29% in the top ten. Sequenced: peripheral blood. These TCRs come from a man in his sixties with acute or convalescent COVID-19. CDR3s include the opening cysteine and the closing phenylalanine or tryptophan. The D gene is left open where the match is weak. Only some rows state a clone size, as once, few, many or a class for expanded clones.

TRBJ2-4,TRBV6-2/TRBV6-3,NA,NA,TGTGCCAGCAGTTGGGGGGGGGCGGCCAAAAACATTCAGTACTTC,CASSWGGAAKNIQYF
TRBJ2-7,TRBV29-1,TRBD2,NA,TGCAGCGTTGCCGGGACTAGCGGTAACTACGAGCAGTACTTC,CSVAGTSGNYEQYF
TRBJ1-2,TRBV6-2/TRBV6-3,NA,NA,TGTGCCAGCAGTTGGTCTAGGGGAATGGATGGCTACACCTTC,CASSWSRGMDGYTF
TRBJ1-2,TRBV5-1,NA,few,TGCGCCAGCAGCTTGGCACAGGGCGGCTATGGCTACACCTTC,CASSLAQGGYGYTF
TRBJ1-4,TRBV28,NA,NA,TGTGCCAGCAGTTTTGGAGGAAGTAATGAAAAACTGTTTTTT,CASSFGGSNEKLFF
TRBJ2-3,TRBV29-1,NA,NA,TGCAGCGTTGAGGGGCAGGATACGCAGTATTTT,CSVEGQDTQYF
TRBJ2-2,TRBV9,NA,NA,TGTGCCAGCAGCGTAGGTGGGAGAAATCTCCGGGAGCTGTTTTTT,CASSVGGRNLRELFF
TRBJ1-2,TRBV10-3,TRBD1,NA,TGTGCCATCAGTGAGTCGTTGGACAGGCAGGCCTATGGCTACACCTTC,CAISESLDRQAYGYTF
TRBJ2-3,TRBV3-1/TRBV3-2,TRBD2,NA,TGTGCCAGCAGCCCCCCCTTTAGCGGGAGAAGACGTACAGATACGCAGTATTTT,CASSPPFSGRRRTDTQYF
TRBJ2-3,TRBV25-1,NA,NA,TGTGCCAGCAGTGACTCTTTATTCACAGATACGCAGTATTTT,CASSDSLFTDTQYF
TRBJ1-4,TRBV6-6,NA,NA,TGTGCCAGCAGTTATCCAAATGAAAAACTGTTTTTT,CASSYPNEKLFF
TRBJ1-4,TRBV19,NA,once,TGTGCCAGTAGTCCCCGACAGGACCCTAATGAAAAACTGTTTTTT,CASSPRQDPNEKLFF
TRBJ2-3,TRBV6-6,NA,NA,TGTGCCAGCAGTCGGGGCACCCGGGGAAGGGCCACAGATACGCAGTATTTT,CASSRGTRGRATDTQYF
TRBJ1-1,TRBV19,NA,once,TGTGCCAGTAGTCCACGGCGGGCGGCCACTGAAGCTTTCTTT,CASSPRRAATEAFF
TRBJ1-1,TRBV12-3/TRBV12-4,NA,NA,TGTGCCAGCAGTCTTGGGCAGGGGACCACAGCTTTCTTT,CASSLGQGTTAFF
TRBJ2-7,TRBV11-2,NA,once,TGTGCCAGCAGTGCGATCCGGCGGCCCTACGAGCAGTACTTC,CASSAIRRPYEQYF
TRBJ2-1,TRBV6-5,TRBD2,NA,TGTGCTCTCCAAGGACTTGGAGCGGGAGACGATGAGCAGTTCTTC,CALQGLGAGDDEQFF
TRBJ1-6,TRBV6-2/TRBV6-3,NA,NA,TGTGCCAGCAGCTCCGCCGGGATAAGCTCCTATAATTCACCCCTCCACTTT,CASSSAGISSYNSPLHF
TRBJ2-3,TRBV7-9,TRBD1,few,TGTGCCAGCAGCCGAACAGGGGGTAGCACAGATACGCAGTATTTT,CASSRTGGSTDTQYF
TRBJ2-5,TRBV24-1,NA,NA,TGTGCCACCAGTGCCTCTCCGGCCAGGGGATATGAGACCCAGTACTTC,CATSASPARGYETQYF
TRBJ2-1,TRBV24-1,TRBD2,NA,TGTGCCACCAGTGATCCCCGGGGGGAGATAGAGCATGAGCAGTTCTTC,CATSDPRGEIEHEQFF
TRBJ1-4,TRBV6-5,NA,few,TGTGCCAGCTCCCTAACCCTGAACGAAAAACTGTTTTTT,CASSLTLNEKLFF
TRBJ2-3,TRBV4-1,NA,NA,TGCGCCAGCAGCCAAGGACCAGGGAATACTTATACGCAGTATTTT,CASSQGPGNTYTQYF
TRBJ1-2,TRBV12-2,NA,NA,TGTGCAAGTCGCTCCCCTCTCCCCGGGACAGAAAAGGGTGGAGACTATGGCTACACCTTC,CASRSPLPGTEKGGDYGYTF
TRBJ2-2,TRBV6-2/TRBV6-3,TRBD2,NA,TGTGCCAGCAGCCCCGGGGGGGACTCCACCGGGGAGCTGTTTTTT,CASSPGGDSTGELFF
TRBJ1-2,TRBV4-3,TRBD1,NA,TGCGCCAGCAGCCAAGTAACCGACAGGGGTCTATCTAACTATGGCTACACCTTC,CASSQVTDRGLSNYGYTF
TRBJ2-1,TRBV19,TRBD1,NA,TGTGCCAGTAGTACGCAGGGGGCTTCTGAGCAGTTCTTC,CASSTQGASEQFF
TRBJ1-4,TRBV18,NA,NA,TGTGCCAGCTCATTGAGGGAAGGCGAAAAACTGTTTTTT,CASSLREGEKLFF
TRBJ1-1,TRBV10-3,NA,NA,TGTGCCATATCCGGGTCGGAGCGCACTGAAGCTTTCTTT,CAISGSERTEAFF
TRBJ2-1,TRBV5-1,NA,NA,TGCGCCAGCAGCTTCCAGGGTGGCAATGAGCAGTTCTTC,CASSFQGGNEQFF
TRBJ2-1,TRBV6-2/TRBV6-3,TRBD2,NA,TGTGCCAGCAGTTTCCTAGCGGTATCCTACAATGAGCAGTTCTTC,CASSFLAVSYNEQFF
TRBJ2-1,TRBV10-3,TRBD2,NA,TGTGCCACCCGACTAGCTTTATACAATGAGCAGTTCTTC,CATRLALYNEQFF
TRBJ2-7,TRBV24-1,TRBD1,NA,TGTGCCACCAGTGATCCACTTAAAGCCGGGACAGGGAAGTACGAGCAGTACTTC,CATSDPLKAGTGKYEQYF
TRBJ1-3,TRBV3-1/TRBV3-2,NA,NA,TGTGCCAGCAGCCAAGGCAGGGAACCTGGAAACACCATATATTTT,CASSQGREPGNTIYF
TRBJ2-2,TRBV19,TRBD1,NA,TGTGCCAGTAATCCGAAAGATGGACAGGCGTTCGCGAACACCGGGGAGCTGTTTTTT,CASNPKDGQAFANTGELFF
TRBJ2-7,TRBV6-5,TRBD1,NA,TGTGCCAGCAGCCACAGGGGGCTGTACGAGCAGTACTTC,CASSHRGLYEQYF
TRBJ1-2,TRBV19,NA,NA,TGTGCCAGTACCTTGGTTACGGGAGCCTATGGCTACACCTTC,CASTLVTGAYGYTF